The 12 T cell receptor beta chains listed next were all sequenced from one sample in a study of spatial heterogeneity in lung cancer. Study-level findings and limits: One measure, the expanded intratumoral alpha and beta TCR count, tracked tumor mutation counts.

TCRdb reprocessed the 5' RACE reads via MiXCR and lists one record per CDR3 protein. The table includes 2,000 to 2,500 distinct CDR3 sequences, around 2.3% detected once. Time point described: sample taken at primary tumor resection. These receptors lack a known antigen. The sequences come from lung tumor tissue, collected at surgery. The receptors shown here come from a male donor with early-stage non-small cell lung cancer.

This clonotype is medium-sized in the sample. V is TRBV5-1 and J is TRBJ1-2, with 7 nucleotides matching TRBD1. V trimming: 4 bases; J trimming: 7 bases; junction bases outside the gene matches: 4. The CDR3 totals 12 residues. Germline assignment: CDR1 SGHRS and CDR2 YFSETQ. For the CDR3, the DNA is TGCGCCAGCAGCGTAGGACAGGCTGGCTACACCTTC. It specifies CASSVGQAGYTF. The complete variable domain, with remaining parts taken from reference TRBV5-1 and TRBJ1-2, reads KAGVTQTPRYLIKTRGQQVTLSCSPISGHRSVSWYQQTPGQGLQFLFEYFSETQRNKGNFPGRFSGRQFSNSRSEMNVSTLELGDSALYLCASSVGQAGYTFGSGTRLTVV.

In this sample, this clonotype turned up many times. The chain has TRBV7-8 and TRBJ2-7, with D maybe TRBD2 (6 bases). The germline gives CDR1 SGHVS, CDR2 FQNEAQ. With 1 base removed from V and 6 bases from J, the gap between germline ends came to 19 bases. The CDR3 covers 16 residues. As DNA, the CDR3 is TGTGCCAGCAGCTTAGATGAGGGACTGCGTTCCCGCGAGCAGTACTTC. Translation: CASSLDEGLRSREQYF.

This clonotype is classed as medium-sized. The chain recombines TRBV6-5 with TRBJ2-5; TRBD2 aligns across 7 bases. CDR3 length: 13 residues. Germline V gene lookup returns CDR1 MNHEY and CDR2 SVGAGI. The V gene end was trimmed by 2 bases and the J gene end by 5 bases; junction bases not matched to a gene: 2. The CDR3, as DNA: TGTGCCAGCAGTTACGGGGAGGGGGAGACCCAGTACTTC. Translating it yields CASSYGEGETQYF.

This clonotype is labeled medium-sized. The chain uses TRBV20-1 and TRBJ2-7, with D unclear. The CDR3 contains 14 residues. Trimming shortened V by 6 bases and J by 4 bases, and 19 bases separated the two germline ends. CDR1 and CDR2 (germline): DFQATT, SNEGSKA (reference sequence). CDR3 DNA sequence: TGCAGTGCGCCGGCCGGCGGCTTAGGGTACGAGCAGTACTTC. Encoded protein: CSAPAGGLGYEQYF.

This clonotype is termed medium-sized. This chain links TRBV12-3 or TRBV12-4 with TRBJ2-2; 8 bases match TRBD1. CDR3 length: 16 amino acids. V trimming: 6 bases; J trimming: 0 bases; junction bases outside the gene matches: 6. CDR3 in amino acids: CASSSGQASNTGELFF. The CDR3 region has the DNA TGTGCCAGCAGCTCGGGACAGGCTTCGAACACCGGGGAGCTGTTTTTT.

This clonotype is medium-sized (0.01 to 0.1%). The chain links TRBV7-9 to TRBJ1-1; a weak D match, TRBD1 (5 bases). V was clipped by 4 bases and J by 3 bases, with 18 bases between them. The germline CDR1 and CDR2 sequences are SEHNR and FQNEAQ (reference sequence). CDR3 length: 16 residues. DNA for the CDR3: TGTGCCAGCAGCTCCCCGGGAGGGGTCTATGACACTGAAGCTTTCTTT. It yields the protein CASSSPGGVYDTEAFF.

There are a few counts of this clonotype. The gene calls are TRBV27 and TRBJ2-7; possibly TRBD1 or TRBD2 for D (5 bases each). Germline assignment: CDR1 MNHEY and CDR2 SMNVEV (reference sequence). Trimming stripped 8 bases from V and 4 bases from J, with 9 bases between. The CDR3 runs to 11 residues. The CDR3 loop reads CASGTWYEQYV. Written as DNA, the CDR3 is TGTGCCAGCGGGACGTGGTACGAGCAGTACGTC.

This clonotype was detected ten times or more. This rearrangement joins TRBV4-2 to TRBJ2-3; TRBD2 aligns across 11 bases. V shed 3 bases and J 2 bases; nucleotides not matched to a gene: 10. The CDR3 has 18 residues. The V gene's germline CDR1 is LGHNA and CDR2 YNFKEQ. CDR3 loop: CASSHSRTGLAATDTQYF. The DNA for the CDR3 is TGTGCCAGCAGCCACTCCCGGACGGGACTAGCGGCCACAGATACGCAGTATTTT.

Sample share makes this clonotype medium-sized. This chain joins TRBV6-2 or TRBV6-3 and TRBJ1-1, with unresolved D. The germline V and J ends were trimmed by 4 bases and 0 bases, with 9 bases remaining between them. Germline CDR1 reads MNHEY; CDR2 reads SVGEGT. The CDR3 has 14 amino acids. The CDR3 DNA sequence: TGTGCCAGCAGTTCCATCGTTATGAACACTGAAGCTTTCTTT. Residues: CASSSIVMNTEAFF.

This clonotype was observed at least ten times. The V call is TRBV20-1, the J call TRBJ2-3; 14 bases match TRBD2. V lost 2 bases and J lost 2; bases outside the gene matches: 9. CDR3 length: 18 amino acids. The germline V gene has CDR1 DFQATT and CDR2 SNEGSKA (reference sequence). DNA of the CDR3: TGCAGTGCTAGATCCCCCTGGACTAGCGGGGGGAACACAGATACGCAGTATTTT. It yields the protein CSARSPWTSGGNTDTQYF.

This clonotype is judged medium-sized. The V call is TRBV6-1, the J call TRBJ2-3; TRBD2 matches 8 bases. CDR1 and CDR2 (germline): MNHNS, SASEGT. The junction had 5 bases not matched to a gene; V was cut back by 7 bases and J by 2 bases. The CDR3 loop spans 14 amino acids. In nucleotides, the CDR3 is TGTGCCAGCATTCAGCGGGGGCACACAGATACGCAGTATTTT. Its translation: CASIQRGHTDTQYF.

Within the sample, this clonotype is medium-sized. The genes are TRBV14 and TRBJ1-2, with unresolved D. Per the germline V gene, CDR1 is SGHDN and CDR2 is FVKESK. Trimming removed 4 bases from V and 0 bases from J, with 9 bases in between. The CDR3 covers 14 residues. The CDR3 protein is CASSLFGTNYGYTF. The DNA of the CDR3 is TGTGCCAGCAGCCTCTTCGGGACTAACTATGGCTACACCTTC.